The 14 T cell receptor beta chains below come from one sample, sequenced in a study of neurological immune-mediated disorders. TCRdb re-derived calls from the 5' RACE reads in MiXCR, one entry per CDR3 protein. The sample yields about 58,000 distinct CDR3 sequences, approximately 3.1% seen once. What was sequenced was PBMCs. The receptors were gathered from a woman aged 55-69 years with multiple sclerosis.

The table lists this clonotype with many counts. The rearrangement uses TRBV6-2 or TRBV6-3 and TRBJ1-3; 7 nucleotides match TRBD1. Looked up from germline, CDR1 is MNHEY and CDR2 is SVGEGT. The trim removed 7 bases at V and 0 bases at J, leaving 3 bases unmatched. This CDR3 is 14 amino acids long. As DNA, the CDR3 is TGTGCCAGCATGGGACAGCTCTCTGGAAACACCATATATTTT. Translating gives CASMGQLSGNTIYF.

There are many counts of this clonotype. V is TRBV27 and J is TRBJ2-1; D is ambiguous. The CDR3 has 13 amino acids. In germline, CDR1 is MNHEY, CDR2 SMNVEV (reference sequence). V was trimmed by 0 bases and J by 5 bases, leaving 5 bases between them. The chain's CDR3 is CASSLSSNNEQFF. The CDR3 DNA follows: TGTGCCAGCAGTTTATCTAGCAACAATGAGCAGTTCTTC.

The table lists this clonotype with many counts. V usage is TRBV4-1 and J usage is TRBJ2-7; tentative D call: TRBD2 (6 bases). V lost 4 bases to trimming and J lost 0 bases, with 13 bases between them. In germline, CDR1 is MGHRA, CDR2 YSYEKL. There are 15 residues in the CDR3. The CDR3 DNA reads as TGCGCCAGCAGCCTAACTAGCCGCTTCTCCTACGAGCAGTACTTC. As protein: CASSLTSRFSYEQYF.

This clonotype was seen repeatedly, ten times or more. The chain couples TRBV6-5 to TRBJ2-3, with D maybe TRBD2 (6 bases). V was pared by 3 bases and J by 5 bases, with 21 bases between. The V gene's germline CDR1 is MNHEY and CDR2 SVGAGI. The CDR3 sequence is 17 residues long. The CDR3 spells CASSYEVSGTRLDTQYF. In nucleotides, the CDR3 is TGTGCCAGCAGTTATGAGGTTTCCGGGACTCGACTAGATACGCAGTATTTT.

In this sample, this clonotype turned up many times. This chain connects TRBV2 to TRBJ2-1, with D possibly being TRBD1 (5 bases). The germline V and J ends were trimmed by 1 base and 10 bases, with 14 bases remaining between them. CDR3 size: 14 residues. Germline V gives CDR1 SNHLY, CDR2 FYNNEI. CDR3 in DNA: TGTGCCAGCAGTGAAGGGGTTAGCCCAGGGGAGCAGTTCTTC. This sequence encodes CASSEGVSPGEQFF.

There are many counts of this clonotype. The gene calls are TRBV20-1 and TRBJ1-6; 7 bases are a match to TRBD1. The CDR3 consists of 15 residues. With 3 bases clipped from V and 3 bases from J, the junction kept 5 bases outside the gene matches. Per the germline V gene, CDR1 is DFQATT and CDR2 is SNEGSKA (reference sequence). The CDR3 nucleotides read TGCAGTGCTAGCCCCGACAGGGTCTATAATTCACCCCTCCACTTT. Translating it yields CSASPDRVYNSPLHF.

This clonotype was detected many times. The chain combines TRBV5-5 with TRBJ1-1; 8 bases line up with TRBD1. The trim removed 0 bases at V and 3 bases at J, leaving 13 bases unmatched. CDR1 SGHKS and CDR2 YYEKEE come from the germline V gene (reference sequence). The CDR3 is 18 amino acids. The CDR3 sequence is CASSLVGVSWDRHTEAFF. Here the CDR3 DNA reads TGTGCCAGCAGCTTGGTTGGGGTTTCTTGGGACAGGCACACTGAAGCTTTCTTT. The complete variable domain, with remaining parts taken from reference TRBV5-5 and TRBJ1-1, reads DAGVTQSPTHLIKTRGQQVTLRCSPISGHKSVSWYQQVLGQGPQFIFQYYEKEERGRGNFPDRFSARQFPNYSSELNVNALLLGDSALYLCASSLVGVSWDRHTEAFFGQGTRLTVV.

This clonotype was found many times. This chain connects TRBV10-3 to TRBJ1-5; D not resolved. Per germline, CDR1 ENHRY and CDR2 SYGVKD. V was shortened by 3 bases and J by 4 bases, with 4 bases between the two germline ends. The CDR3 runs to 12 residues. CDR3 protein: CAISERNQPQHF. The CDR3 nucleotides read TGTGCCATCAGTGAACGGAATCAGCCCCAGCATTTT.

This clonotype was recorded at least ten times. The CDR3 is CASSYKTGDIQYF. The DNA of the CDR3 is TGTGCCAGCAGTTACAAGACAGGGGACATTCAGTACTTC. The V gene is TRBV7-2, the J gene TRBJ2-4; TRBD1 matches 8 bases. CDR1 is SGHTA, CDR2 FQGNSA, per germline. V trimming: 6 bases; J trimming: 8 bases; junction bases outside the gene matches: 6. The CDR3 has 13 residues.

This clonotype was recorded at least ten times. This chain uses TRBV20-1 with TRBJ2-7; 12 bases fit TRBD2. The CDR3 has 16 residues. Germline V CDR1 and CDR2: DFQATT, SNEGSKA (reference sequence). V dropped 0 bases and J dropped 3; count of bases not matched to a gene: 6. CDR3 bases: TGCAGTGCTAGAGATTTCGGACTAGCGGGAATCTACGAGCAGTACTTC. Translation: CSARDFGLAGIYEQYF.

This clonotype showed up many times. The chain carries TRBV7-3 and TRBJ2-5; no clear D. The V gene lost 4 bases and the J gene lost 5 bases, with 11 bases spanning the gap. Germline-derived CDR1 and CDR2 are SGHTA and FQGTGA. The CDR3 loop spans 13 amino acids. In nucleotides, the CDR3 is TGTGCCAGCAGCTCCCTCCTCGGGGAGACCCAGTACTTC. It is translated as CASSSLLGETQYF.

This clonotype appeared many times. The chain has TRBV10-2 and TRBJ1-5; possible D gene TRBD1, 5 bases. Trimming left V 7 bases short and J 7 bases short, with 11 bases between. The CDR3 totals 12 residues. CDR1 and CDR2 (germline): WSHSY, SAAADI. DNA of the CDR3: TGCGCCAGCACTGGGGGGACCCAGCCCCAGCATTTT. Its translation: CASTGGTQPQHF.

This clonotype was detected many times. The rearrangement joins TRBV4-3 to TRBJ2-6; no clear D gene. The germline gives CDR1 LGHNA, CDR2 YSLEER. The CDR3 runs to 19 residues. V lost 3 bases and J lost 0, with 18 bases in between. CDR3 protein: CASSHASGLGASGANVLTF. In DNA, the CDR3 is TGCGCCAGCAGCCACGCTTCCGGGTTAGGAGCCTCTGGGGCCAACGTCCTGACTTTC.

This clonotype came up many times. Here the CDR3 reads CASSARTAPGEQYF. The CDR3 DNA reads TGTGCCAGCAGCGCCCGGACAGCTCCTGGGGAGCAGTACTTC. The chain employs TRBV9 and TRBJ2-7; TRBD1 is a possible D gene (6 bases). V lost 3 bases to trimming and J lost 7 bases, with 17 bases between them. CDR1 and CDR2 from the germline V gene are SGDLS and YYNGEE. CDR3 length: 14 residues. Full variable domain (missing parts from reference TRBV9 and TRBJ2-7): DSGVTQTPKHLITATGQRVTLRCSPRSGDLSVYWYQQSLDQGLQFLIQYYNGEERAKGNILERFSAQQFPDLHSELNLSSLELGDSALYFCASSARTAPGEQYFGPGTRLTVT.